Presented here are 8 T cell receptor beta chains from one specimen sequenced in a study of identical twins listed by TCRdb under 2016. The method behind the library was 5' RACE. Sequenced on an Illumina HiSeq 2000. TCRdb reworked the public reads: Q25 trimming with fastp, MiXCR clone assembly, productive beta chains retained. Rows merge per CDR3 protein into single entries with the most common DNA and genes. The sample table contains roughly 260,000 distinct CDR3 sequences; only one count was recorded for over 12% of them. 8.5% to 10% of the sample belongs to the ten largest clones. Sample: memory (CD45RO+) T cells sorted from blood. The sample's cell subset or site label, in plain terms: CD45RO+ enriched T cells. The receptor set was obtained from a woman aged 18-29 years in good health.

In this sample, this clonotype turned up once. The V and J genes are TRBV6-2 or TRBV6-3 and TRBJ2-2; no definite D call. The V gene lost 5 bases and the J gene lost 6 bases, with 16 bases spanning the gap. CDR1 is MNHEY and CDR2 is SVGEGT in the germline V gene. This CDR3 contains 15 residues. The CDR3 DNA reads TGTGCCAGCAGTAATCAAATAATCGGAGCCGGGGAGCTGTTTTTT. Protein sequence: CASSNQIIGAGELFF.

The gene calls are TRBV2 and TRBJ1-5; D call uncertain. Germline assignment: CDR1 SNHLY and CDR2 FYNNEI. The V gene lost 8 bases and the J gene lost 1 base, with 12 bases spanning the gap. The CDR3 contains 14 residues. The CDR3 bases are TGTGCCAGCCGCTTGGGGTCAAGCAATCAGCCCCAGCATTTT. This sequence encodes CASRLGSSNQPQHF.

This clonotype was observed at least ten times. The chain couples TRBV7-9 to TRBJ1-5; D is unresolved. Germline CDR1 SEHNR, CDR2 FQNEAQ (reference sequence). Deletions cut 8 bases from V and 3 bases from J, with 14 bases between. The CDR3 covers 14 residues. The DNA of the CDR3 is TGTGCCAGCGGGCAGTCCGAATTCAATCAGCCCCAGCATTTT. Its protein product is CASGQSEFNQPQHF.

This clonotype was recorded many times. The chain joins TRBV20-1 to TRBJ2-7, with 11 bases matching TRBD2. The CDR3 covers 14 residues. J gave up 3 bases and V 5 bases, and 6 bases lay outside the gene matches. Germline V gene lookup returns CDR1 DFQATT and CDR2 SNEGSKA (reference sequence). CDR3 bases: TGCAGTGCTGTAGGGACTAGCGGACACTACGAGCAGTACTTC. It codes for CSAVGTSGHYEQYF.

V usage is TRBV6-2 or TRBV6-3 and J usage is TRBJ1-1; 8 nucleotides agree with TRBD1. CDR1 MNHEY and CDR2 SVGEGT come from the germline V gene. CDR3 length equals 17 residues. V gave up 2 bases and J gave up 9 bases; unmatched junction bases: 17. CDR3 bases: TGTGCCAGCAGTTACCCTCCGCCTGACAGGGGACGTCGACAAGCTTTCTTT. This gives the protein CASSYPPPDRGRRQAFF.

The CDR3 nucleotides read TGTGCCTGGAGTGTCGGCCGGGGACGGTACTTC. Its translation: CAWSVGRGRYF. V gene TRBV30 combines with J gene TRBJ2-5; the D call may be TRBD1 or TRBD2 (5 bases each). With 0 bases removed from V and 13 bases from J, the gap between germline ends came to 12 bases. The CDR3 is 11 residues long. The germline V gene encodes CDR1 GTSNPN and CDR2 SVGIG (reference sequence).

This rearrangement joins TRBV7-9 to TRBJ1-6; 7 bases are shared with TRBD1. The V and J ends lost 3 bases and 10 bases, in that order; junction bases with no gene match: 6. This CDR3 has 14 residues. Germline assignment: CDR1 SEHNR and CDR2 FQNEAQ (reference sequence). Here the CDR3 reads CASSLATGHSPLHF. The CDR3, as DNA: TGTGCCAGCAGCTTGGCGACAGGGCACTCACCCCTCCACTTT.

This clonotype came up a few times. V gene TRBV12-3 or TRBV12-4 combines with J gene TRBJ2-7; the D call may be TRBD1 or TRBD2 (5 bases each). The CDR3 is 12 amino acids. V was shortened by 7 bases and J by 7 bases, with 14 bases between the two germline ends. CDR3 in amino acids: CASTSTGREQYF. The DNA of the CDR3 is TGTGCCAGCACATCGACGGGGCGGGAGCAGTACTTC.